The rows below give T cell receptor beta chains drawn from one sample of a study of T-cell memory formation after mild COVID-19. TCRdb re-derived calls from the 5' RACE reads in MiXCR, one entry per CDR3 protein. The profile shows under 350,000 distinct CDR3 sequences, around 15% of them singletons. The sequenced sample was PBMCs or a T cell subset sorted from them (not recorded which). The receptors derive from a young man who had mild COVID-19 (a few samples of this study predate the infection). Cell type and time point are not known. Each CDR3 is given with its conserved first and last residue. Fields, in order: clone size, D gene, V gene, J gene, CDR3 protein, CDR3 DNA. The D gene is left open where the match is weak. Not all rows give a size; the values are once, few, many and, for expanded clones, a class.

>NA|NA|TRBV18|TRBJ2-3
CASSLSENLDTQYF
TGTGCCAGCTCACTGTCCGAAAATCTGGATACGCAGTATTTT
>few|TRBD2|TRBV20-1|TRBJ2-5
CSATWTSGEIQETQYF
TGCAGTGCTACCTGGACTAGCGGGGAGATCCAAGAGACCCAGTACTTC
>once|NA|TRBV20-1|TRBJ2-7
CSASRMAGSYEQYF
TGCAGTGCTAGTCGAATGGCGGGCTCCTACGAGCAGTACTTC
>NA|TRBD1|TRBV9|TRBJ1-4
CASSPGSGGNEKLFF
TGTGCCAGCAGCCCCGGTTCAGGGGGGAATGAAAAACTGTTTTTT
>NA|NA|TRBV7-8|TRBJ1-5
CASSLRGRGMMANQPQHF
TGTGCCAGCAGCTTACGCGGCAGGGGAATGATGGCCAATCAGCCCCAGCATTTT
>few|TRBD1|TRBV12-3/TRBV12-4|TRBJ2-3
CASSPERGRGDTQYF
TGTGCCAGCAGTCCTGAGAGGGGGCGCGGAGATACGCAGTATTTT
>few|NA|TRBV7-2|TRBJ2-3
CASSPTRQAGDTQYF
TGTGCCAGCAGCCCGACCCGCCAGGCTGGAGATACGCAGTATTTT
>NA|TRBD1|TRBV28|TRBJ1-5
CASNPTGIRSSNQPQHF
TGTGCCAGCAACCCGACAGGGATACGCTCTAGCAATCAGCCCCAGCATTTT
>NA|TRBD2|TRBV20-1|TRBJ2-3
CSARLAVTWEDTQYF
TGCAGTGCTAGACTAGCGGTGACATGGGAAGATACGCAGTATTTT
>few|NA|TRBV28|TRBJ1-4
CASSLWDTTTNEKLFF
TGTGCCAGCAGTCTTTGGGACACCACAACTAATGAAAAACTGTTTTTT
>NA|NA|TRBV4-3|TRBJ1-2
CASSQDPDGKVDGYTF
TGCGCCAGCAGCCAAGACCCAGACGGGAAGGTGGATGGCTACACCTTC
>NA|NA|TRBV20-1|TRBJ2-4
CSASGTFLAKNIQYF
TGCAGTGCTAGCGGGACATTTCTAGCCAAAAACATTCAGTACTTC
>few|NA|TRBV21-1|TRBJ1-1
CASSTLRTGGVLNTEAFF
TGTGCCAGCAGCACGCTCCGGACAGGGGGAGTATTGAACACTGAAGCTTTCTTT
>NA|TRBD1|TRBV24-1|TRBJ2-1
CATSAGGSYNEQFF
TGTGCCACCAGTGCAGGGGGCTCCTACAATGAGCAGTTCTTC
>NA|TRBD1|TRBV24-1|TRBJ2-5
CATRDREQETQYF
TGTGCCACCAGGGACAGGGAACAAGAGACCCAGTACTTC
>few|TRBD1|TRBV5-6|TRBJ2-7
CASSLSDRDYEQYF
TGTGCCAGCAGCTTGTCGGACAGGGACTACGAGCAGTACTTC
>few|NA|TRBV12-3/TRBV12-4|TRBJ1-1
CASSLELMGTEAFF
TGTGCCAGCAGTTTAGAGTTGATGGGGACTGAAGCTTTCTTT
>NA|NA|TRBV2|TRBJ2-1
CASSAGSSYNEQFF
TGTGCCAGCAGTGCGGGAAGCTCCTACAATGAGCAGTTCTTC
>NA|NA|TRBV6-2/TRBV6-3|TRBJ2-4
CASSGHLAKNIQYF
TGTGCCAGCAGTGGTCACCTAGCCAAAAACATTCAGTACTTC
>few|TRBD1|TRBV6-1|TRBJ2-5
CASSVQTGGPETQYF
TGTGCCAGCAGTGTACAAACAGGGGGCCCAGAGACCCAGTACTTC
>few|NA|TRBV25-1|TRBJ1-3
CASSASGNTIYF
TGTGCCAGTTCGGCCTCTGGAAACACCATATATTTT
>NA|TRBD2|TRBV6-5|TRBJ2-5
CASRVAGAGSETQYF
TGTGCCAGCAGGGTAGCGGGGGCAGGGTCCGAGACCCAGTACTTC
>many|NA|TRBV6-2/TRBV6-3|TRBJ2-5
CATFSGGGETQYF
TGTGCCACCTTCTCAGGAGGTGGAGAGACCCAGTACTTC
>many|NA|TRBV7-6|TRBJ1-1
CASRGPTNTEAFF
TGTGCCAGCCGCGGGCCTACGAACACTGAAGCTTTCTTT
>few|TRBD1|TRBV19|TRBJ2-2
CASSILDRGPGELFF
TGTGCCAGTAGTATCCTGGACAGGGGACCCGGGGAGCTGTTTTTT